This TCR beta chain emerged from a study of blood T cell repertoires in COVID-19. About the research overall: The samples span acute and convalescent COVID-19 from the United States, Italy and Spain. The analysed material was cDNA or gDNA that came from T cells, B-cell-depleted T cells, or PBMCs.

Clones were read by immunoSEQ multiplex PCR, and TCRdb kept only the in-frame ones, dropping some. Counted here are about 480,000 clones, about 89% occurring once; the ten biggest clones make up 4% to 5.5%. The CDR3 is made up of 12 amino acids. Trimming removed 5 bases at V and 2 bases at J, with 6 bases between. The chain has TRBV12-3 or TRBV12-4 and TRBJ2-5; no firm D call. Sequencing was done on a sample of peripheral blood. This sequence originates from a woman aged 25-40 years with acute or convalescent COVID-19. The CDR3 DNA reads TGTGCCAGCAGTGCCACTCAAGAGACCCAGTACTTC. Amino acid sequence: CASSATQETQYF.